The 30 T cell receptor beta chains reported below all come from one sample, sequenced in a study of T cell responses to AZD1222 COVID-19 vaccine. Only in-frame clones appear in the TCRdb table, and some are missing; sequencing was by immunoSEQ multiplex PCR. The sample lists 150,000 to 200,000 clones, about 92% seen once, with about 3.5% in the top ten. The specimen comprised peripheral blood, sampled 28 days after the second dose of the MenACWY control vaccine. These receptors came from an adult who received the MenACWY meningococcal vaccine as a control.

The table lists this clone with a count of one. The V gene is TRBV6-5, the J gene TRBJ1-2, with 8 bases identical to TRBD1. Germline assignment: CDR1 MNHEY and CDR2 SVGAGI. The CDR3 is 14 residues long. The trim removed 4 bases at V and 8 bases at J, leaving 9 bases unmatched. CDR3 in amino acids: CASSFTDRVKGYTF. DNA of the CDR3: TGTGCCAGCAGTTTTACGGACAGGGTAAAAGGCTACACCTTC.

The chain carries TRBV18 and TRBJ1-1; D gene uncertain. The CDR3 spans 15 residues. Trimming took 3 bases from V and 8 from J, leaving 19 bases between them. The germline CDR1 and CDR2 sequences are KGHSH and LQKENI. The CDR3 loop is CASSPSVVPVGEAFF. Here the CDR3 DNA reads TGTGCCAGCTCACCTTCCGTGGTCCCTGTGGGGGAAGCTTTCTTT.

J is TRBJ1-2 and V is TRBV7-9; D is unresolved. CDR3 length: 14 amino acids. The V end was cut by 4 bases, the J end by 8 bases, with 17 bases between. Germline V gene lookup returns CDR1 SEHNR and CDR2 FQNEAQ (reference sequence). The CDR3 reads CASSSPDPGTGYTF. In DNA form, the CDR3 reads TGTGCCAGCAGCTCACCAGATCCTGGTACCGGCTACACCTTC.

The chain combines TRBV15 with TRBJ1-6; D ambiguous. Trimming left V 5 bases short and J 8 bases short, with 10 bases between. This CDR3 has 13 amino acids. CDR1 and CDR2 from the germline V gene are LNHNV and YYDKDF (reference sequence). This CDR3 is CATSLAPYSPLHF. In nucleotides, the CDR3 is TGTGCCACCAGCCTAGCCCCCTATTCACCCCTCCACTTT.

V usage is TRBV10-3 and J usage is TRBJ1-6; D may be TRBD1 (5 bases). CDR1 is ENHRY, CDR2 SYGVKD, per germline. Trimming took 4 bases from V and 5 from J, leaving 12 bases between them. This CDR3 has 15 amino acids. The CDR3 sequence: CAISGSGTNNSPLHF. The CDR3, as DNA: TGTGCCATCAGTGGGTCCGGGACCAATAATTCACCCCTCCACTTT.

The V and J genes are TRBV5-1 and TRBJ2-1; TRBD2 matches 8 bases. The CDR3 contains 14 residues. V dropped 0 bases and J dropped 6; count of bases not matched to a gene: 2. Germline V gene lookup returns CDR1 SGHRS and CDR2 YFSETQ. In DNA, the CDR3 is TGCGCCAGCAGCTTGGGCGGGAGGAGCAATGAGCAGTTCTTC. Its translation is CASSLGGRSNEQFF.

This clone was seen only once. V gene TRBV13 combines with J gene TRBJ1-3; possible D gene TRBD1, 5 bases. This CDR3 has 17 residues. In germline, CDR1 is PRHDT, CDR2 FYEKMQ (reference sequence). With 1 base removed from V and 2 bases from J, the gap between germline ends came to 15 bases. The CDR3 protein is CASSLAWGDVTGNTIYF. Here the CDR3 DNA reads TGTGCCAGCAGCTTAGCATGGGGCGATGTTACTGGAAACACCATATATTTT.

This sequence joins TRBV11-2 and TRBJ2-7; 7 bases line up with TRBD2. CDR1 SGHAT and CDR2 FQNNGV come from the germline V gene. The CDR3 runs 16 residues. With V trimmed by 0 bases and J by 2 bases, 7 bases remained unmatched. The CDR3 reads CASSLDPGGSPYEQYF. The CDR3, as DNA: TGTGCCAGCAGCTTAGATCCCGGCGGGAGCCCCTACGAGCAGTACTTC. Using reference TRBV11-2 and TRBJ2-7 for the parts outside the CDR3, the full variable domain is EAGVAQSPRYKIIEKRQSVAFWCNPISGHATLYWYQQILGQGPKLLIQFQNNGVVDDSQLPKDRFSAERLKGVDSTLKIQPAKLEDSAVYLCASSLDPGGSPYEQYFGPGTRLTVT.

The chain couples TRBV28 to TRBJ1-5; 9 positions agree with TRBD1. This CDR3 is built from 15 residues. CDR1 is MDHEN and CDR2 is SYDVKM in the germline V gene. The ends lost 6 bases at V and 2 bases at J; junction bases unmatched: 5. The DNA of the CDR3 is TGTGCCAGCAGGCTAACAGGGGGCCGCAATCAGCCCCAGCATTTT. This encodes CASRLTGGRNQPQHF.

CDR3 sequence: CASSAGQLDEQFF. The CDR3, as DNA: TGTGCCAGTAGTGCGGGACAGTTGGATGAGCAGTTCTTC. This sequence joins TRBV19 and TRBJ2-1, with D possibly TRBD1 on 7 matching bases. CDR1 and CDR2 (germline): LNHDA, SQIVND (reference sequence). Between the trimmed V and J ends, which lost 5 bases and 8 bases, there was a span of 13 bases. The CDR3 has 13 amino acids.

The chain has TRBV27 and TRBJ1-3; 7 bases map to TRBD1. There are 17 residues in the CDR3. Unmatched junction bases numbered 14, after V lost 5 bases and J lost 4 bases. The germline gives CDR1 MNHEY, CDR2 SMNVEV (reference sequence). CDR3 sequence reads: CASSPLQGTLIGNTIYF. The CDR3 bases are TGTGCCAGCAGTCCGCTACAGGGGACGCTCATCGGAAACACCATATATTTT.

The CDR3 coding sequence is TGTGCCAGCTCACCACGGTGGCAGGACGCCGCTTTCTTT. This encodes CASSPRWQDAAFF. J is TRBJ1-1 and V is TRBV18; D unresolved. The CDR3 length is 13 residues. Germline lookup yields CDR1 KGHSH and CDR2 LQKENI. The V and J ends lost 1 base and 11 bases respectively, with 14 bases between them.

This rearrangement joins TRBV6-5 to TRBJ1-2; D is undetermined. Germline V gives CDR1 MNHEY, CDR2 SVGAGI. V lost 0 bases to trimming and J lost 7 bases, with 9 bases between them. This CDR3 region has 13 residues. For the CDR3, the DNA is TGTGCCAGCAGTTACTCGAGGGAGCGTGGCTACACCTTC. Its protein product is CASSYSRERGYTF.

The V and J genes are TRBV7-2 and TRBJ2-3; maybe TRBD2 (6 bases). Germline V gives CDR1 SGHTA, CDR2 FQGNSA. Trimming shortened V by 0 bases and J by 2 bases, and 15 bases separated the two germline ends. The CDR3 extends over 17 amino acids. CDR3 sequence reads: CASSLALGSGFTDTQYF. The CDR3, as DNA: TGTGCCAGCAGCTTAGCGCTGGGTAGCGGCTTCACAGATACGCAGTATTTT.

The count of this clone is one. V and J are TRBV28 and TRBJ2-7; D call uncertain. The CDR3 spans 11 residues. The ends were cut back, 5 bases at V and 3 bases at J, with 5 bases in the middle. From germline, CDR1 is MDHEN and CDR2 SYDVKM. CDR3 DNA: TGTGCCAGCAGTCTTAACTACGAGCAGTACTTC. This encodes CASSLNYEQYF.

This clone was recorded once. V is TRBV18 and J is TRBJ2-3, with 11 bases fitting TRBD1. The CDR3 loop spans 17 amino acids. Germline values: CDR1 KGHSH, CDR2 LQKENI. V was clipped by 3 bases and J by 6 bases; unmatched bases: 11. The CDR3 bases are TGTGCCAGCTCACCCCCTAACAACCGGGACAGGGGGGATACGCAGTATTTT. Translated: CASSPPNNRDRGDTQYF.

CDR3 nucleotide sequence: TGTGCCACCAGCAGAGATATGGGGACCAAAAACATTCAGTACTTC. Protein: CATSRDMGTKNIQYF. The V and J genes are TRBV15 and TRBJ2-4, with D uncertain. Germline CDR1 LNHNV, CDR2 YYDKDF (reference sequence). This CDR3 is built from 15 residues. V gave up 0 bases and J gave up 2 bases, with 8 bases separating them.

V gene TRBV7-2 combines with J gene TRBJ2-1; 13 nucleotides match TRBD2. With 5 bases clipped from V and 0 bases from J, the junction kept 4 bases outside the gene matches. CDR3 length: 17 amino acids. In germline, CDR1 is SGHTA, CDR2 FQGNSA. The CDR3 region is CASSPGLAGFSYNEQFF. The CDR3 DNA follows: TGTGCCAGCAGCCCGGGACTAGCGGGGTTCTCCTACAATGAGCAGTTCTTC.

V usage is TRBV4-1 and J usage is TRBJ1-1; D not certain. CDR3 length: 12 amino acids. Trimming stripped 3 bases from V and 12 bases from J, with 14 bases between. Germline CDR1 MGHRA, CDR2 YSYEKL. The CDR3, as DNA: TGCGCCAGCAGCCACCCCAATATCGGGACTTTCTTT. This encodes CASSHPNIGTFF.

The chain carries TRBV27 and TRBJ1-4; 9 bases are a match to TRBD1. Unmatched junction bases numbered 9, after V lost 5 bases and J lost 8 bases. CDR1 is MNHEY and CDR2 is SMNVEV in the germline V gene (reference sequence). CDR3 size: 15 residues. The CDR3 DNA reads as TGTGCCAGCAGTCCACCGGGACAGGGACGGGAAAAACTGTTTTTT. Protein: CASSPPGQGREKLFF.

The chain uses TRBV2 and TRBJ2-7, with D hard to call. Germline assignment: CDR1 SNHLY and CDR2 FYNNEI. This CDR3 contains 13 residues. Trimming removed 7 bases from V and 3 bases from J, with 13 bases in between. The CDR3 DNA sequence: TGTGCCAGCACCATTAACAGAGACTACGAGCAGTACTTC. Its protein is CASTINRDYEQYF. Looking up the rest from reference TRBV2 and TRBJ2-7 gives the full variable domain: EPEVTQTPSHQVTQMGQEVILRCVPISNHLYFYWYRQILGQKVEFLVSFYNNEISEKSEIFDDQFSVERPDGSNFTLKIRSTKLEDSAMYFCASTINRDYEQYFGPGTRLTVT.

The chain couples TRBV9 to TRBJ2-7; D is possibly TRBD1 (6 bases). Germline V gives CDR1 SGDLS, CDR2 YYNGEE. This CDR3 comprises 16 residues. V was pared by 3 bases and J by 0 bases, with 16 bases between. CDR3 nucleotides: TGTGCCAGCAGCGCTCGGGACACCTTTTTCTCCTACGAGCAGTACTTC. Encoded protein: CASSARDTFFSYEQYF.

This clone appeared once. The V call is TRBV3-1 (or the pseudogene TRBV3-2), the J call TRBJ1-2, with TRBD1 as a possible D gene (6 bases). The CDR3 is 18 amino acids. Germline CDR1 and CDR2: LGHDT and YNNKEL (reference sequence). V was trimmed by 4 bases and J by 1 base, leaving 22 bases between them. The chain's CDR3 is CASSPFRGGVPLNYGYTF. In DNA, the CDR3 is TGTGCCAGCAGCCCCTTTCGGGGGGGCGTTCCCCTTAACTATGGCTACACCTTC.

The rearrangement uses TRBV30 and TRBJ2-4, with D maybe TRBD1 (5 bases). Germline V gene sequence: CDR1 GTSNPN, CDR2 SVGIG (reference sequence). V lost 5 bases and J lost 5, with 10 bases in between. This CDR3 spans 12 amino acids. CDR3 nucleotide sequence: TGTGCCTGGGGGGTGACAGAAAACATTCAGTACTTC. Translation: CAWGVTENIQYF.

The chain couples TRBV4-2 to TRBJ1-2, with 7 bases fitting TRBD1. The CDR3 contains 15 residues. V lost 0 bases, J lost 6 bases, and 7 bases stayed unmatched. The germline V gene has CDR1 LGHNA and CDR2 YNFKEQ. This chain's CDR3 is CASSQEDRAVDGYTF. CDR3 nucleotides: TGTGCCAGCAGCCAAGAAGACAGGGCAGTGGATGGCTACACCTTC.

This chain connects TRBV28 to TRBJ1-5, with D perhaps TRBD1 (5 bases). Germline-derived CDR1 and CDR2 are MDHEN and SYDVKM. Trimming removed 6 bases at V and 5 bases at J, with 20 bases between. The CDR3 is 16 residues long. This CDR3 is CASSPMGGDKDQPQHF. The CDR3 DNA follows: TGTGCCAGCAGCCCCATGGGGGGGGATAAGGATCAGCCCCAGCATTTT. The full variable domain, completed using reference TRBV28 and TRBJ1-5, is DVKVTQSSRYLVKRTGEKVFLECVQDMDHENMFWYRQDPGLGLRLIYFSYDVKMKEKGDIPEGYSVSREKKERFSLILESASTNQTSMYLCASSPMGGDKDQPQHFGDGTRLSIL.

The chain joins TRBV7-3 to TRBJ2-1, with D perhaps given as TRBD1 or TRBD2 (5 bases each). This CDR3 spans 16 amino acids. V was pared by 5 bases and J by 5 bases, with 19 bases between. CDR1 is SGHTA, CDR2 FQGTGA, per germline. CDR3: CASSARGLSWDNEQFF. CDR3 DNA: TGTGCCAGCAGCGCGAGGGGCTTATCCTGGGACAATGAGCAGTTCTTC.

The J gene is TRBJ2-2, the V gene TRBV7-9; D remains ambiguous. The V end lost 3 bases, the J end lost 2 bases, and 16 bases lay between the germline ends. This CDR3 spans 17 amino acids. CDR1 SEHNR and CDR2 FQNEAQ come from the germline V gene (reference sequence). The CDR3 reads CASSLRLGQANTGELFF. Written as DNA, the CDR3 is TGTGCCAGCAGCTTGAGACTCGGGCAGGCTAACACCGGGGAGCTGTTTTTT.

The chain employs TRBV7-8 and TRBJ2-5, with TRBD1 matching 8 bases. Germline CDR1 and CDR2: SGHVS and FQNEAQ. The CDR3 loop spans 16 amino acids. With V trimmed by 5 bases and J by 3 bases, 11 bases remained unmatched. In DNA, the CDR3 is TGTGCCAGCAGCCGGGGCCAGGACAGGGCTAAAGAGACCCAGTACTTC. Protein product: CASSRGQDRAKETQYF.

The chain couples TRBV7-9 to TRBJ1-2; possibly TRBD1 for D (5 bases). The CDR3 is made up of 13 amino acids. V lost 5 bases and J lost 0, with 7 bases in between. Germline V CDR1 and CDR2: SEHNR, FQNEAQ (reference sequence). The CDR3 DNA reads as TGTGCCAGCAGCGTACAGGCTAACTATGGCTACACCTTC. The encoded protein is CASSVQANYGYTF.